A selection of T cell receptor beta chains follows, all from one sample in a study of blood T cell repertoires in COVID-19. Sequencing used immunoSEQ multiplex PCR; TCRdb keeps in-frame clones, though not all of them. The data show tens of thousands of clones, around 90% seen once. The sample taken for sequencing was PBMCs or T cells enriched from blood (not recorded which). The receptors originated from a woman in her 40s who had recovered from COVID-19. Each CDR3 is given with its conserved first and last residue. Fields, in order: clone size, J gene, D gene, V gene, CDR3 DNA, CDR3 protein. A D gene is named only where the DNA matches it firmly. Where a row states a size, it is once, few, many or the class of an expanded clone; other rows omit it.

NA TRBJ1-5 NA TRBV15 TGTGCCACCAGCCCGGGGGGAAATGGCAATCAGCCCCAGCATTTT CATSPGGNGNQPQHF
NA TRBJ2-7 NA TRBV11-1 TGTGCCAGCAGCCGTACAGGGATACACGAGCAGTACTTC CASSRTGIHEQYF
once TRBJ1-6 NA TRBV6-5 TGTGCCAGCAGCCCAGGGTCTTATAATTCACCCCTCCACTTT CASSPGSYNSPLHF
NA TRBJ2-2 TRBD1 TRBV11-2 TGTGCCAGCAGCTTGAAAGGGGGCGGCACCGGGGAGCTGTTTTTT CASSLKGGGTGELFF
once TRBJ2-1 TRBD2 TRBV9 TGTGCCAGCAGCGGATTAGGACTAGCGGGGGACCCCTCCTACAATGAGCAGTTCTTC CASSGLGLAGDPSYNEQFF
NA TRBJ2-4 TRBD2 TRBV25-1 TGTGCCAGCAGTGCCCGGGGGGGATCCAAAAACATTCAGTACTTC CASSARGGSKNIQYF
NA TRBJ1-3 NA TRBV15 TGTGCCACCAGCAGAACAGGATCAGGAAACACCATATATTTT CATSRTGSGNTIYF
few TRBJ1-2 TRBD1 TRBV29-1 TGCAGCGTATCAAAAACAGGGGGCGACGGCTACACCTTC CSVSKTGGDGYTF
NA TRBJ2-5 TRBD1 TRBV6-5 TGTGCCAGCAGCCCATCCGGGACAGTGAAGACCCAGTACTTC CASSPSGTVKTQYF
NA TRBJ1-5 NA TRBV19 TGTGCCAGTAGTATGCGGCCCGTACCGGGGAGCAATCAGCCCCAGCATTTT CASSMRPVPGSNQPQHF
NA TRBJ2-7 NA TRBV6-6 TGTGCCAGCAGTTACTCGATCGGGGGCGAGCAGTACTTC CASSYSIGGEQYF
NA TRBJ2-1 TRBD2 TRBV3-1/TRBV3-2 TGTGCCAGCAGCCGTCTAGCGGGGGACAATGAGCAGTTCTTC CASSRLAGDNEQFF
NA TRBJ1-4 TRBD1 TRBV3-1/TRBV3-2 TGTGCCAGCAGCCCCCAGGGGGCGCCTAATGAAAAACTGTTTTTT CASSPQGAPNEKLFF
NA TRBJ1-2 NA TRBV20-1 TGCAGTGCTAGTCGACAGTTAAACTATGGCTACACCTTC CSASRQLNYGYTF
NA TRBJ2-7 TRBD2 TRBV18 TGTGCCAGCTCACCGGGGAGGGGCCGGTACGAGCAGTACTTC CASSPGRGRYEQYF
NA TRBJ1-1 NA TRBV9 TGTGCCAGCAGCGGCCTCGGGGGGCGGGCTTTCTTT CASSGLGGRAFF
once TRBJ1-2 NA TRBV24-1 TGTGCCACCAGTGGAATAGCTAACTATGGCTACACCTTC CATSGIANYGYTF
once TRBJ2-2 NA TRBV18 TGTGCCAGCTCACCACCTATTGGGGCTAACACCGGGGAGCTGTTTTTT CASSPPIGANTGELFF
NA TRBJ2-1 TRBD2 TRBV19 TGTGCCAGTAGCCCGGGACTAGCTTCCAATGAGCAGTTCTTC CASSPGLASNEQFF
NA TRBJ1-1 TRBD1 TRBV28 TGTGCCAGCAGTTTCCCCAGGGGGGCTTTCTTT CASSFPRGAFF
few TRBJ1-4 NA TRBV18 TGTGCCAGCTCACACTTAGATTGGGGAGAAGAGGAAAAACTGTTTTTT CASSHLDWGEEEKLFF
NA TRBJ1-1 NA TRBV25-1 TGTGCCAGCAGGGGGGAGGGTGTTCACACTGAAGCTTTCTTT CASRGEGVHTEAFF
NA TRBJ2-5 TRBD1 TRBV11-3 TGTGCCAGCAGCTTAGGTGGGACAGCCATCGGGGAGACCCAGTACTTC CASSLGGTAIGETQYF
NA TRBJ2-2 TRBD1 TRBV7-8 TGTGCCAGCAGCACACCGGGACAGGGGGGCACCGGGGAGCTGTTTTTT CASSTPGQGGTGELFF
NA TRBJ1-1 NA TRBV5-6 TGTGCCAGCAGCTTGGACTGGGCCACTGAAGCTTTCTTT CASSLDWATEAFF
NA TRBJ1-6 NA TRBV24-1 TGTGCCACCAGTTTAACAGCGGGATCTAATTCACCCCTCCACTTT CATSLTAGSNSPLHF
NA TRBJ2-5 NA TRBV7-2 TGTGCCAGCAGCTTACAGGCAAATCAAGAGACCCAGTACTTC CASSLQANQETQYF
NA TRBJ2-7 TRBD2 TRBV5-1 TGCGCCAGCAGCTTCCGACTAGCGGGGGGGCCTCAAGCCGAGCAGTACTTC CASSFRLAGGPQAEQYF
NA TRBJ1-1 TRBD1 TRBV6-6 TGTGCCAGCAGTTACACGCAGGGGGCGGCAGCTTTCTTT CASSYTQGAAAFF
NA TRBJ2-7 NA TRBV5-8 TGTGCCAGCAGCTTGTTTTTGACAGCCGAGCAGTACTTC CASSLFLTAEQYF
few TRBJ1-5 NA TRBV5-4 TGTGCCAGCAGCTTCGCGACAGTCCCGTATAGCAATCAGCCCCAGCATTTT CASSFATVPYSNQPQHF
NA TRBJ2-2 TRBD1 TRBV5-4 TGTGCCAGCAGTTACCCCGGGACAGGGAACACCGGGGAGCTGTTTTTT CASSYPGTGNTGELFF
NA TRBJ1-2 NA TRBV12-5 TGTGCTAGTGGTATGAGACTCATGGACTACACCTTC CASGMRLMDYTF
NA TRBJ2-5 TRBD1 TRBV10-3 TGTGCCATCGCGAGTGGGCAGGGGGCTGAGACCCAGTACTTC CAIASGQGAETQYF
NA TRBJ2-3 NA TRBV9 TGTGCCAGCAGCGTAGCTAAGGCAGGGCTGGATACGCAGTATTTT CASSVAKAGLDTQYF
once TRBJ2-5 NA TRBV7-9 TGTGCCAGCAGCTTGGCCCCAACCGCCAGGGTCCAAGAGACCCAGTACTTC CASSLAPTARVQETQYF
NA TRBJ2-5 TRBD1 TRBV29-1 TGCAGCGTTGAAGGCACGCTACAGGGGGCCGGAGAGACCCAGTACTTC CSVEGTLQGAGETQYF
NA TRBJ2-7 TRBD1 TRBV11-3 TGTGCCAGCAGCTTCCGGACAGGCTACGAGCAGTACTTC CASSFRTGYEQYF
NA TRBJ2-3 NA TRBV11-2 TGTGCCAGCAGCTTAAATGCGGTGGCAGATACGCAGTATTTT CASSLNAVADTQYF
NA TRBJ2-7 NA TRBV7-8 TGTGCCAGCAGCTCTTCCAGGGTTCCAAGCTCCTACGAGCAGTACTTC CASSSSRVPSSYEQYF
NA TRBJ1-6 NA TRBV20-1 TGCAGTGCTAGTGAGCGGAGCTCCTATAATTCACCCCTCCACTTT CSASERSSYNSPLHF
NA TRBJ1-5 NA TRBV6-2/TRBV6-3 TGTGCCAGCAGTCTAACGGACACCCGTTATCAGCCCCAGCATTTT CASSLTDTRYQPQHF
NA TRBJ2-7 NA TRBV3-1/TRBV3-2 TGTGCCAGCAGCTCCCGGTTCCTGGGGGCATCCTACGAGCAGTACTTC CASSSRFLGASYEQYF
NA TRBJ2-7 TRBD2 TRBV6-2/TRBV6-3 TGTGCCAGCAGTTATCGGACTAGCGGGGGTCTTCCCATCATCTACGAGCAGTACTTC CASSYRTSGGLPIIYEQYF
NA TRBJ2-1 TRBD2 TRBV2 TGTGCCAGCAGTCTTTCTTGGGGAGCGGGGGGGCCTGATGAGCAGTTCTTC CASSLSWGAGGPDEQFF
NA TRBJ1-2 TRBD1 TRBV5-6 TGTGCCAGCAGCTTGGCCGCAGGACAGGGTGAGCTTGGCTACACCTTC CASSLAAGQGELGYTF
once TRBJ2-7 TRBD1 TRBV28 TGTGCCAGCAGTTTCAACAGGGGTGTCTACGAGCAGTACTTC CASSFNRGVYEQYF